Below are 22 T cell receptor beta chains sequenced from a single sample in a study of vaccination effects on CD4 cells after COVID-19. No antigen has been identified for these receptors. Antigen-specific CD4+ T cell clonotypes were called by their expansion after viral peptide-pool culture in ViraFEST. Isolating CD4+ T cells followed less than 12 days of culture. This person caught SARS-CoV-2 sometime from March to December 2020, and PCR testing confirmed the infection. BNT162b2 vaccine or mRNA-1273 vaccine was given to participants in two doses. Libraries were prepared by immunoSEQ multiplex PCR; TCRdb keeps only in-frame clonotypes and omits some of them. The sample holds 13,000 or so clones, roughly 66% seen once. This sample comprised CD4+ T cells from PBMCs cultured with HCoV-NL63 spike peptides, obtained after COVID-19 vaccination. The source of these receptors is a human donor who had a prior SARS-CoV-2 infection.

This clone appeared a few times. This chain connects TRBV4-1 to TRBJ1-3; D ambiguous. The CDR3 length is 19 residues. V dropped 0 bases and J dropped 0 bases, with 18 bases sitting between them. The germline CDR1 and CDR2 sequences are MGHRA and YSYEKL. The CDR3 DNA is TGCGCCAGCAGCCAAGATCGGTTAACACCGGGGTTCTCTGGAAACACCATATATTTT. Protein sequence: CASSQDRLTPGFSGNTIYF.

V usage is TRBV10-3 and J usage is TRBJ2-7, with D perhaps TRBD1 (6 bases). From germline, CDR1 is ENHRY and CDR2 SYGVKD. Trimming pared 3 bases from V and 4 bases from J, leaving 13 bases between. The CDR3 totals 14 residues. Here the CDR3 DNA reads TGTGCCATCAGTGATGGGGGCAACCATTACGAGCAGTACTTC. This codes for CAISDGGNHYEQYF.

J is TRBJ2-7 and V is TRBV25-1; 9 nucleotides agree with TRBD2. This CDR3 region has 14 residues. With 6 bases clipped from V and 2 bases from J, the junction kept 5 bases outside the gene matches. Germline V CDR1 and CDR2: MGHDK, SYGVNS. CDR3 sequence: CASSPTSGPYEQYF. The DNA of the CDR3 is TGTGCCAGCAGCCCGACTAGCGGTCCCTACGAGCAGTACTTC.

The chain uses TRBV21-1 and TRBJ2-3; TRBD1, the D gene given by the table, was not confirmed from the DNA. TRBV21-1 is termed a pseudogene. This CDR3 spans 18 amino acids. This CDR3 reads CASSKGGTGGGDPDTQYF. CDR3 in DNA: TGTGCCAGCAGCAAAGGGGGGACAGGGGGTGGGGACCCAGATACGCAGTATTTT.

The chain recombines TRBV7-2 with TRBJ2-1; 9 bases agree with TRBD1. The CDR3 covers 14 residues. CDR1 and CDR2 (germline): SGHTA, FQGNSA. With 3 bases clipped from V and 3 bases from J, the junction kept 0 bases outside the gene matches. CDR3 sequence (DNA): TGTGCCAGCAGCTTGACAGGGGGCTACAATGAGCAGTTCTTC. This encodes CASSLTGGYNEQFF.

The chain joins TRBV18 to TRBJ2-2; 7 positions agree with TRBD1. Germline V gives CDR1 KGHSH, CDR2 LQKENI. CDR3 length equals 16 residues. V gave up 4 bases and J gave up 5 bases; unmatched junction bases: 10. The CDR3 DNA sequence: TGTGCCAGCTCACTATCTGGGACAGCCTTTACCGGGGAGCTGTTTTTT. Translating gives CASSLSGTAFTGELFF.

The chain links TRBV19 to TRBJ2-7; D gene uncertain. The CDR3 consists of 14 residues. The germline V and J ends were trimmed by 10 bases and 0 bases, with 16 bases remaining between them. CDR1 is LNHDA and CDR2 is SQIVND in the germline V gene (reference sequence). DNA of the CDR3: TGTGCCACTAAACTCAGGCAGGACTCCTACGAGCAGTACTTC. This translates into CATKLRQDSYEQYF.

The chain couples TRBV2 to TRBJ2-1, with TRBD2 matching 10 bases. After removal of 4 bases from V and 7 bases from J, the junction contained 7 bases not matched to a gene. The CDR3 contains 15 residues. Germline V gene lookup returns CDR1 SNHLY and CDR2 FYNNEI. The CDR3 spells CASSGERGGLNEQFF. The CDR3 bases are TGTGCCAGCAGTGGAGAGCGGGGGGGCTTAAATGAGCAGTTCTTC.

This chain uses TRBV30 with TRBJ2-2; 14 bases are a match to TRBD2. Germline CDR1 is GTSNPN and CDR2 is SVGIG (reference sequence). The CDR3 loop spans 17 amino acids. The V gene end was trimmed by 3 bases and the J gene end by 6 bases; junction bases not matched to a gene: 9. The CDR3 sequence is CAWRPPGLAGVAGELFF. In DNA form, the CDR3 reads TGTGCCTGGAGACCTCCGGGACTAGCGGGGGTTGCCGGGGAGCTGTTTTTT. The full variable domain, its missing parts supplied by reference TRBV30 and TRBJ2-2, is SQTIHQWPATLVQPVGSPLSLECTVEGTSNPNLYWYRQAAGRGLQLLFYSVGIGQISSEVPQNLSASRPQDRQFILSSKKLLLSDSGFYLCAWRPPGLAGVAGELFFGEGSRLTVL.

This clone has more than one count but fewer than ten. The rearrangement joins TRBV25-1 to TRBJ2-7; 8 bases are shared with TRBD2. Germline CDR1 MGHDK, CDR2 SYGVNS. CDR3 length: 14 residues. The ends lost 2 bases at V and 5 bases at J; junction bases unmatched: 5. The DNA for the CDR3 is TGTGCCAGCAGTGAACACGGGGGGGCCCACGAGCAGTACTTC. Translating gives CASSEHGGAHEQYF.

This clone was seen only once. The rearrangement joins TRBV7-2 to TRBJ2-7; D perhaps matches TRBD1 (5 bases). The CDR3 loop spans 15 amino acids. The V gene's germline CDR1 is SGHTA and CDR2 FQGNSA. V gave up 5 bases and J gave up 0 bases, with 14 bases separating them. The CDR3 is CASSERQSHSYEQYF. For the CDR3, the DNA is TGTGCCAGCAGCGAGAGACAGTCGCACTCCTACGAGCAGTACTTC.

This clone occurred once. The chain couples TRBV24-1 to TRBJ1-5; D not resolved. The CDR3 totals 15 residues. V was clipped by 4 bases and J by 4 bases, with 13 bases between them. Germline CDR1 KGHDR, CDR2 SFDVKD. The CDR3 is CATSDSGRVNQPQHF. DNA for the CDR3: TGTGCCACCAGTGACTCTGGTAGGGTAAATCAGCCCCAGCATTTT.

This rearrangement joins TRBV27 to TRBJ2-1; TRBD2 aligns across 8 bases. The germline V gene has CDR1 MNHEY and CDR2 SMNVEV (reference sequence). CDR3 length: 16 residues. The V segment lost 1 base and the J segment 0 bases; nucleotides outside the gene matches: 2. CDR3 sequence reads: CASSLFGGGSYNEQFF. Here the CDR3 DNA reads TGTGCCAGCAGTTTATTCGGGGGGGGCTCCTACAATGAGCAGTTCTTC.

This clone was seen more than once but under ten times. The chain has TRBV5-1 and TRBJ1-3; possibly TRBD1 for D (5 bases). Trimming took off 4 bases at V and 2 bases at J, with 16 bases between the two ends. Germline values: CDR1 SGHRS, CDR2 YFSETQ. The CDR3 is 16 residues long. The CDR3 bases are TGCGCCAGCAGCGAAGCCCCGGGACTAACTGGAAACACCATATATTTT. This codes for CASSEAPGLTGNTIYF.

This chain uses TRBV10-3 with TRBJ1-1; D is unclear. V was clipped by 4 bases and J by 4 bases, with 10 bases between them. The CDR3 has 13 amino acids. Germline CDR1 ENHRY, CDR2 SYGVKD. DNA for the CDR3: TGTGCCATCAGTGGAATGGGTGGCACTGAAGCTTTCTTT. It yields the protein CAISGMGGTEAFF.

This clone was seen only a few times. The rearrangement links TRBV28 to TRBJ2-2, with D hard to call. This CDR3 comprises 15 residues. CDR1 and CDR2 from the germline V gene are MDHEN and SYDVKM. V lost 3 bases to trimming and J lost 1 base, with 9 bases between them. DNA for the CDR3: TGTGCCAGCAGTTTCTTCTCTCGGAACACCGGGGAGCTGTTTTTT. Translated, it gives CASSFFSRNTGELFF.

This rearrangement joins TRBV9 to TRBJ1-1; D perhaps matches TRBD1 (5 bases). CDR1 is SGDLS, CDR2 YYNGEE, per germline. The CDR3 has 14 amino acids. The V end lost 0 bases, the J end lost 4 bases, and 10 bases lay between the germline ends. For the CDR3, the DNA is TGTGCCAGCAGCGTAGTCGGGGGGAGCACTGAAGCTTTCTTT. Protein sequence: CASSVVGGSTEAFF.

The J gene is TRBJ1-2, the V gene TRBV18; D not certain. CDR3 length: 17 residues. Trimming left V 0 bases short and J 0 bases short, with 14 bases between. Germline V lookup: CDR1 KGHSH, CDR2 LQKENI. As DNA, the CDR3 is TGTGCCAGCTCACCACCGGGAGCCGCGACGGCTAACTATGGCTACACCTTC. Amino acid sequence: CASSPPGAATANYGYTF.

The chain uses TRBV24-1 and TRBJ2-6, with D possibly matching TRBD1 (5 bases). Germline CDR1 reads KGHDR; CDR2 reads SFDVKD. The CDR3 sequence is 17 residues long. V was trimmed by 5 bases and J by 0 bases, leaving 13 bases between them. DNA of the CDR3: TGTGCCACCAGTGCGGGTAGGGGAAGCTCTGGGGCCAACGTCCTGACTTTC. Its translation is CATSAGRGSSGANVLTF.

The V call is TRBV9, the J call TRBJ2-3; 7 bases agree with TRBD2. Trimming cost V 3 bases and J 4 bases; bases outside gene matches: 8. The CDR3 has 15 amino acids. From germline, CDR1 is SGDLS and CDR2 YYNGEE. Written as DNA, the CDR3 is TGTGCCAGCAGCGGACGGAGCGGGATGGCAGATACGCAGTATTTT. Translation gives CASSGRSGMADTQYF.

The chain joins TRBV4-2 to TRBJ1-2; D perhaps matches TRBD1 (5 bases). The CDR3 totals 16 residues. V shed 0 bases and J shed 5 bases, with 16 bases lying between them. CDR1 is LGHNA, CDR2 YNFKEQ, per germline. CDR3 coding DNA: TGTGCCAGCAGCCAAGAACCAAGGGGCGTGGAGTATGGCTACACCTTC. It yields the protein CASSQEPRGVEYGYTF.

This chain uses TRBV7-2 with TRBJ2-7; 8 nucleotides agree with TRBD2. V shed 5 bases and J 6 bases; nucleotides not matched to a gene: 12. From germline, CDR1 is SGHTA and CDR2 FQGNSA. This CDR3 contains 15 residues. The CDR3 loop reads CASSHSGTRVGEQYF. The CDR3 nucleotides are TGTGCCAGCAGCCACTCGGGGACTAGAGTAGGCGAGCAGTACTTC.